The entry below gives a single TCR beta chain sequence along with its context. The source of the sample is a study of control samples from healthy donors and cancer patients. With 6 bases clipped from V and 3 bases from J, the junction kept 15 bases outside the gene matches. The CDR3 sequence is 18 residues long. Germline V lookup: CDR1 ENHRY, CDR2 SYGVKD. Assay used: immunoSEQ multiplex PCR; TCRdb lists only in-frame clones, some missing. Of around 74,000 clones listed, approximately 92% are singletons. The chain is built from TRBV10-3 and TRBJ2-7, with TRBD1 matching 12 bases. Material: blood. The receptor was isolated from a woman in her fifties or sixties in good health. The CDR3 DNA reads as TGTGCCATCAGCCAGGACGGGACAGGGGGCCTCGGGGGCTACGAGCAGTACTTC. This sequence encodes CAISQDGTGGLGGYEQYF.